Below, 19 T cell receptor beta chains from the same sample are listed, as sequenced in a study of blood T cell repertoires in COVID-19. Libraries were prepared by immunoSEQ multiplex PCR; TCRdb keeps only in-frame clonotypes and omits some of them. The sample lists a few hundred thousand clones, just under 90% occurring once. Source material: PBMCs or T cells enriched from blood (not recorded which). The receptors stem from a woman between 45 and 65 years old who had been exposed to COVID-19.

This clone occurred once. The CDR3 bases are TGTGCCAGCCTAGCGGGGGGGTCCCGCAATCAGCCCCAGCATTTT. As protein: CASLAGGSRNQPQHF. The V call is TRBV28, the J call TRBJ1-5; D perhaps matches TRBD1 (5 bases). Trimming shortened V by 8 bases and J by 2 bases, and 16 bases separated the two germline ends. The CDR3 is 15 residues long. The germline V gene encodes CDR1 MDHEN and CDR2 SYDVKM.

The V gene is TRBV3-1 (or the pseudogene TRBV3-2), the J gene TRBJ2-7, with D tentatively TRBD2 (6 bases). The CDR3 is 17 residues long. The germline V and J ends were trimmed by 0 bases and 0 bases, with 15 bases remaining between them. Germline values: CDR1 LGHDT, CDR2 YNNKEL (reference sequence). Here the CDR3 DNA reads TGTGCCAGCAGCCAAGAATTAGGCGCCGGGAGCTCCTACGAGCAGTACTTC. Translation: CASSQELGAGSSYEQYF.

The chain has TRBV15 and TRBJ1-4, with D perhaps matching TRBD1 (5 bases). This CDR3 has 17 amino acids. CDR1 is LNHNV, CDR2 YYDKDF, per germline (reference sequence). V shed 2 bases and J shed 11 bases, with 24 bases lying between them. CDR3 sequence reads: CATSRQRAQARSRKLFF. CDR3 DNA sequence: TGTGCCACCAGCAGACAACGGGCACAGGCTCGGTCAAGGAAACTGTTTTTT.

The V gene is TRBV19, the J gene TRBJ1-6; 8 nucleotides line up with TRBD1. The V gene end was trimmed by 11 bases and the J gene end by 8 bases; junction bases not matched to a gene: 8. Germline CDR1 and CDR2: LNHDA and SQIVND (reference sequence). The CDR3 sequence is 13 residues long. CDR3 sequence: CAASRGRDSPLHF. In nucleotides, the CDR3 is TGTGCCGCTAGCAGGGGGCGGGATTCACCCCTCCACTTT. Full variable domain (missing parts from reference TRBV19 and TRBJ1-6): DGGITQSPKYLFRKEGQNVTLSCEQNLNHDAMYWYRQDPGQGLRLIYYSQIVNDFQKGDIAEGYSVSREKKESFPLTVTSAQKNPTAFYLCAASRGRDSPLHFGNGTRLTVT.

This clone was found a few times. This chain joins TRBV5-6 and TRBJ2-7; TRBD2 is a possible D gene (5 bases). This CDR3 is 13 amino acids long. V gave up 1 base and J gave up 2 bases, with 7 bases separating them. Germline CDR1 reads SGHDT; CDR2 reads YYEEEE. The CDR3 coding sequence is TGTGCCAGCAGCTTGCCCGGGGCCTACGAGCAGTACTTC. It translates to CASSLPGAYEQYF.

The genes are TRBV19 and TRBJ1-6; D is ambiguous. The germline V gene encodes CDR1 LNHDA and CDR2 SQIVND (reference sequence). Between the trimmed V and J ends, which lost 7 bases and 7 bases, there was a span of 23 bases. The CDR3 consists of 17 residues. The CDR3 reads CASTAPHGKFGNSPLHF. CDR3 sequence (DNA): TGTGCCAGTACAGCACCACACGGGAAGTTTGGAAATTCACCCCTCCACTTT.

The J gene is TRBJ1-2, the V gene TRBV9, with 7 bases identical to TRBD1. The CDR3 is 15 residues long. The V gene end was trimmed by 3 bases and the J gene end by 4 bases; junction bases not matched to a gene: 9. The V gene's germline CDR1 is SGDLS and CDR2 YYNGEE. CDR3 region: CASSAGGSVAYGYTF. CDR3 nucleotide sequence: TGTGCCAGCAGCGCAGGGGGGTCGGTCGCCTATGGCTACACCTTC.

This clone was seen once. V is TRBV5-1 and J is TRBJ2-1; TRBD2 matches at 7 bases. The V gene's germline CDR1 is SGHRS and CDR2 YFSETQ. Trimming removed 2 bases from V and 7 bases from J; junction bases left unmatched: 6. This CDR3 contains 14 residues. CDR3 in DNA: TGCGCCAGCAGCTTACAGCGGGGTGGGAATGAGCAGTTCTTC. Protein: CASSLQRGGNEQFF.

This rearrangement joins TRBV7-8 to TRBJ2-5; perhaps TRBD1 as D (6 bases). CDR1 and CDR2 from the germline V gene are SGHVS and FQNEAQ. V lost 4 bases, J lost 3 bases, and 15 bases lay in between. The CDR3 has 15 residues. CDR3 protein: CASSSPRGWEETQYF. DNA of the CDR3: TGTGCCAGCAGCTCGCCGAGGGGGTGGGAAGAGACCCAGTACTTC.

The chain recombines TRBV4-1 with TRBJ1-1; D possibly corresponds to TRBD1 (5 bases). The germline gives CDR1 MGHRA, CDR2 YSYEKL. The CDR3 loop spans 12 amino acids. Trimming left V 2 bases short and J 7 bases short, with 8 bases between. CDR3 sequence reads: CASSQRGLEAFF. CDR3 coding DNA: TGCGCCAGCAGCCAAAGGGGTCTTGAAGCTTTCTTT.

This chain connects TRBV6-5 to TRBJ2-7, with D maybe TRBD1 (6 bases). The CDR3 has 15 residues. V was shortened by 6 bases and J by 6 bases, with 21 bases between the two germline ends. Germline V gene sequence: CDR1 MNHEY, CDR2 SVGAGI. Here the CDR3 reads CASRRSGREGVEQYF. CDR3 coding DNA: TGTGCCAGCAGGCGAAGCGGTCGAGAGGGGGTCGAGCAGTACTTC.

The chain combines TRBV3-1 (or the pseudogene TRBV3-2) with TRBJ1-2; unclear D gene. The CDR3 covers 14 residues. CDR1 and CDR2 from the germline V gene are LGHDT and YNNKEL (reference sequence). V lost 0 bases and J 3 bases, leaving 8 bases between the germline ends. CDR3 loop: CASSQDLRDYGYTF. The CDR3 DNA sequence: TGTGCCAGCAGCCAAGACTTGAGGGACTATGGCTACACCTTC.

The chain is built from TRBV30 and TRBJ2-2; D possibly corresponds to TRBD1 (6 bases). V dropped 2 bases and J dropped 2 bases, with 12 bases sitting between them. From germline, CDR1 is GTSNPN and CDR2 SVGIG (reference sequence). The CDR3 totals 15 residues. The CDR3 here is CAWSTRQVNTGELFF. The CDR3 DNA sequence: TGTGCCTGGAGTACCCGACAGGTCAACACCGGGGAGCTGTTTTTT.

Only one count was recorded for this clone. The V call is TRBV19, the J call TRBJ2-1; 10 bases are shared with TRBD2. V shed 9 bases, J shed 5 bases, and the junction held 13 bases outside the gene matches. CDR3 length equals 16 residues. Germline lookup yields CDR1 LNHDA and CDR2 SQIVND (reference sequence). This CDR3 is CASTTLSGGQNNEQFF. The CDR3 DNA reads as TGTGCCAGCACAACCCTTAGCGGGGGGCAGAACAATGAGCAGTTCTTC.

V is TRBV12-5 and J is TRBJ2-1; TRBD2 aligns across 11 bases. Germline V gene lookup returns CDR1 LGHNT and CDR2 FRNRAP. The CDR3 runs to 15 residues. Trimming cost V 6 bases and J 4 bases; bases outside gene matches: 5. CDR3 coding DNA: TGTGCTAGTGGACCTAGCGGGGGGACTTACAATGAGCAGTTCTTC. Residues: CASGPSGGTYNEQFF.

This rearrangement joins TRBV6-5 to TRBJ2-2, with TRBD2 as a possible D gene (5 bases). V lost 0 bases and J 9 bases, leaving 17 bases between the germline ends. The CDR3 runs 16 residues. The germline V gene encodes CDR1 MNHEY and CDR2 SVGAGI. The CDR3 is CASSYSIVGGLRELFF. Here the CDR3 DNA reads TGTGCCAGCAGTTACTCGATTGTTGGCGGACTTAGGGAGCTGTTTTTT.

V usage is TRBV29-1 and J usage is TRBJ1-3, with D perhaps TRBD1 (5 bases). Germline V gene data show CDR1 as SQVTM and CDR2 as ANQGSEA. The V end was cut by 5 bases, the J end by 2 bases, with 7 bases between. The CDR3 has 12 residues. CDR3 DNA: TGCAGCGTTTCGACAGCTGGAAACACCATATATTTT. This codes for CSVSTAGNTIYF.

The V gene is TRBV7-9, the J gene TRBJ1-2; D not certain. Germline V gene lookup returns CDR1 SEHNR and CDR2 FQNEAQ (reference sequence). V lost 3 bases, J lost 1 base, and 6 bases lay in between. CDR3 length: 13 residues. The CDR3 spells CASSFPGNYGYTF. CDR3 sequence (DNA): TGTGCCAGCAGCTTCCCGGGTAACTATGGCTACACCTTC.

The rearrangement links TRBV7-9 to TRBJ2-7; no reliable D call. CDR1 is SEHNR, CDR2 FQNEAQ, per germline (reference sequence). The CDR3 is made up of 13 amino acids. V was cut by 0 bases and J by 9 bases, with 12 bases left in between. The CDR3 nucleotides read TGTGCCAGCAGCTTAGCGGGCCAGAACGGGCAGTACTTC. It encodes CASSLAGQNGQYF.